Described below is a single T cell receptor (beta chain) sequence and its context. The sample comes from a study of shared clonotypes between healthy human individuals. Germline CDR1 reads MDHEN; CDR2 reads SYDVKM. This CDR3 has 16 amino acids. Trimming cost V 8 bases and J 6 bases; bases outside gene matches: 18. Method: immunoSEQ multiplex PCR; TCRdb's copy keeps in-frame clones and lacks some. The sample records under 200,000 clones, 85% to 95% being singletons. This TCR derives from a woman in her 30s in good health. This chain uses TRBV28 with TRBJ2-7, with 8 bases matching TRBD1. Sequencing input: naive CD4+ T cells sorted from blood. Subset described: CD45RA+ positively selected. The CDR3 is CASAAGTGPLSPEQYF. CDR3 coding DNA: TGTGCCAGCGCCGCCGGGACAGGACCTCTCAGCCCCGAGCAGTACTTC.